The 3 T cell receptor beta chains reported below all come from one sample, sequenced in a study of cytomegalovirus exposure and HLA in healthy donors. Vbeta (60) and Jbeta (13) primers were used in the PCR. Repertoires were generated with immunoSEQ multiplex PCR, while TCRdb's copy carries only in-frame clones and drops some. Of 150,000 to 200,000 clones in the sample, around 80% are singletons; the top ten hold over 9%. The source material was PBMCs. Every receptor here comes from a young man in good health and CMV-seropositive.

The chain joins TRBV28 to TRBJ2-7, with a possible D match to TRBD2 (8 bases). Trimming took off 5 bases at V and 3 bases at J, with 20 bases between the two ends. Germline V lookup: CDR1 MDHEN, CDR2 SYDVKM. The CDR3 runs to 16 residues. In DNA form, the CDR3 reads TGTGCCAGCAGTGCCTCCGGGGGGGACAGAGACTACGAGCAGTACTTC. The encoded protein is CASSASGGDRDYEQYF.

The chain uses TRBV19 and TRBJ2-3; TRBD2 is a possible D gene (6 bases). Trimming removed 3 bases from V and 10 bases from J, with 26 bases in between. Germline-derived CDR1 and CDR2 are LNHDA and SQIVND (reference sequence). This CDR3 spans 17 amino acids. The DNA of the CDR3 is TGTGCCAGTAGTATGAAGAGCGGGCCATTTACGTCGGTGGCGCAGTATTTT. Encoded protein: CASSMKSGPFTSVAQYF.

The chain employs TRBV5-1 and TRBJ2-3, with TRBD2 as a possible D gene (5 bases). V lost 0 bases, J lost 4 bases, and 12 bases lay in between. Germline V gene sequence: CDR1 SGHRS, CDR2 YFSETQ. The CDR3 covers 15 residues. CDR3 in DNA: TGCGCCAGCAGCTTGGATCTGGCGAGGGCAGATACGCAGTATTTT. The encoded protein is CASSLDLARADTQYF.